What follows is one T cell receptor (beta chain) and its context. In germline, CDR1 is SNHLY, CDR2 FYNNEI. The J segment lost 5 bases and the V segment lost 6 bases, leaving 13 bases of the junction unmatched. This CDR3 region has 16 residues. The data stem from a study of shared T cell receptors in the human thymus. Here immunoSEQ multiplex PCR was the method, and the copy in TCRdb shows in-frame clones only, minus some. The sample holds 600,000 to 900,000 clones, 80% to 90% seen once. These data also formed part of another study, on human thymus T cells. Per that study: Donors were healthy Finnish infants having corrective surgery for congenital heart defects. Thymic and blood repertoires seemed to favor certain V and J genes. Related work showed strongly overlapping thymic repertoires across unrelated individuals.

V gene TRBV2 combines with J gene TRBJ2-3; 8 positions match TRBD2. The sequenced material came from thymocytes. This clonotype was sampled from a girl under three years old with a congenital heart defect. The CDR3 reads CASSDAAGVEVDTQYF. The CDR3 region has the DNA TGTGCCAGCAGCGATGCAGCGGGGGTCGAGGTAGATACGCAGTATTTT.